The rows below give T cell receptor beta chains drawn from one sample of a study. TCRdb analysed the 5' RACE reads with MiXCR anew, one entry per CDR3 protein. Among about 9,100 distinct CDR3 sequences listed, around three fifths were seen once. The sample consisted of tumor-infiltrating memory CD4+ T cells sorted from the breast tumor. The source is a female donor with breast cancer. Both conserved end residues are part of each CDR3. A D gene is named only where the DNA matches it firmly. Size is stated for part of the rows, as once, few or many counts, or as a class when the clone is expanded.

cdr3_aa: CASTLAGGPDEQFF; cdr3_nt: TGTGCCAGCACCCTGGCGGGGGGCCCTGATGAGCAGTTCTTC; clone_size: medium-sized; cdr3_length: 14; d_call: TRBD2; j_call: TRBJ2-1; v_call: TRBV12-3/TRBV12-4
cdr3_aa: CASSFSGGIYNEQFF; cdr3_nt: TGTGCCAGCAGCTTTAGCGGGGGAATCTACAATGAGCAGTTCTTC; clone_size: -; cdr3_length: 15; d_call: TRBD2; j_call: TRBJ2-1; v_call: TRBV11-2
cdr3_aa: CASSPPPGQGGVGETQYF; cdr3_nt: TGTGCCAGCAGCCCCCCACCGGGACAGGGAGGGGTCGGGGAGACCCAGTACTTC; clone_size: -; cdr3_length: 18; d_call: TRBD1; j_call: TRBJ2-5; v_call: TRBV28
cdr3_aa: CASSDRLAEDTQYF; cdr3_nt: TGTGCCAGCAGTGACAGACTAGCGGAAGATACGCAGTATTTT; clone_size: -; cdr3_length: 14; d_call: TRBD2; j_call: TRBJ2-3; v_call: TRBV6-2/TRBV6-3
cdr3_aa: CASSRGSNEQFF; cdr3_nt: TGCGCCAGCAGCCGTGGGTCCAATGAGCAGTTCTTC; clone_size: -; cdr3_length: 12; d_call: -; j_call: TRBJ2-1; v_call: TRBV5-1
cdr3_aa: CASRTLGGIYEQYF; cdr3_nt: TGTGCCAGCAGAACACTAGGAGGCATCTACGAGCAGTACTTC; clone_size: -; cdr3_length: 14; d_call: -; j_call: TRBJ2-7; v_call: TRBV27
cdr3_aa: CSAPSLRESTDTQYF; cdr3_nt: TGCAGTGCTCCTTCTCTACGGGAGAGCACAGATACGCAGTATTTT; clone_size: -; cdr3_length: 15; d_call: -; j_call: TRBJ2-3; v_call: TRBV20-1
cdr3_aa: CASSPRDLIYGYTF; cdr3_nt: TGTGCCAGCAGTCCCCGGGACTTAATCTATGGCTACACCTTC; clone_size: few; cdr3_length: 14; d_call: -; j_call: TRBJ1-2; v_call: TRBV28
cdr3_aa: CASRARQGPNQPQHF; cdr3_nt: TGTGCCAGCAGGGCAAGGCAGGGTCCGAATCAGCCCCAGCATTTT; clone_size: -; cdr3_length: 15; d_call: -; j_call: TRBJ1-5; v_call: TRBV6-6
cdr3_aa: CASHTSSGTQYF; cdr3_nt: TGTGCCAGCCATACTAGTTCGGGGACCCAGTACTTC; clone_size: -; cdr3_length: 12; d_call: -; j_call: TRBJ2-5; v_call: TRBV6-2/TRBV6-3
cdr3_aa: CASTPGDQQFF; cdr3_nt: TGTGCCAGCACCCCGGGTGACCAGCAGTTCTTC; clone_size: -; cdr3_length: 11; d_call: -; j_call: TRBJ2-1; v_call: TRBV12-3/TRBV12-4
cdr3_aa: CASSKLRGVSTDTQYF; cdr3_nt: TGTGCCAGCAGCAAACTGCGGGGTGTCAGCACAGATACGCAGTATTTT; clone_size: -; cdr3_length: 16; d_call: -; j_call: TRBJ2-3; v_call: TRBV21-1
cdr3_aa: CASSPQQGGGSPLHF; cdr3_nt: TGTGCCAGCAGCCCCCAACAGGGCGGTGGGTCACCCCTCCACTTT; clone_size: medium-sized; cdr3_length: 15; d_call: -; j_call: TRBJ1-6; v_call: TRBV6-5
cdr3_aa: CASSAHHSDTEAFF; cdr3_nt: TGTGCCAGCAGTGCTCACCACAGTGACACTGAAGCTTTCTTT; clone_size: -; cdr3_length: 14; d_call: -; j_call: TRBJ1-1; v_call: TRBV12-3/TRBV12-4
cdr3_aa: CASSQGTLVGGIYNEQFF; cdr3_nt: TGTGCCAGCAGCCAAGGGACACTAGTGGGAGGGATTTACAATGAGCAGTTCTTC; clone_size: -; cdr3_length: 18; d_call: TRBD2; j_call: TRBJ2-1; v_call: TRBV4-2
cdr3_aa: CASSWNRDRDGYTF; cdr3_nt: TGTGCCAGCAGTTGGAACCGGGACAGGGATGGCTACACCTTC; clone_size: -; cdr3_length: 14; d_call: TRBD1; j_call: TRBJ1-2; v_call: TRBV6-5
cdr3_aa: CASREGQMNTEAFF; cdr3_nt: TGTGCCAGCAGAGAGGGACAGATGAACACTGAAGCTTTCTTT; clone_size: -; cdr3_length: 14; d_call: TRBD1; j_call: TRBJ1-1; v_call: TRBV12-3/TRBV12-4
cdr3_aa: CSAREGVTGQFF; cdr3_nt: TGCAGTGCTAGAGAGGGGGTGACCGGGCAGTTCTTC; clone_size: once; cdr3_length: 12; d_call: -; j_call: TRBJ2-1; v_call: TRBV20-1
cdr3_aa: CASSPVSGVGTDTQYF; cdr3_nt: TGTGCCAGCAGTCCTGTAAGCGGGGTTGGGACAGATACGCAGTATTTT; clone_size: few; cdr3_length: 16; d_call: TRBD2; j_call: TRBJ2-3; v_call: TRBV12-3/TRBV12-4
cdr3_aa: CASSHSGGLNTDTQYF; cdr3_nt: TGCGCCAGCAGCCACTCGGGGGGGCTCAACACAGATACGCAGTATTTT; clone_size: few; cdr3_length: 16; d_call: TRBD2; j_call: TRBJ2-3; v_call: TRBV4-1
cdr3_aa: CASSFAGRTDTQYF; cdr3_nt: TGTGCCAGCAGCTTCGCGGGGCGCACAGATACGCAGTATTTT; clone_size: -; cdr3_length: 14; d_call: -; j_call: TRBJ2-3; v_call: TRBV7-2
cdr3_aa: CASSNSMGANVLTF; cdr3_nt: TGTGCCAGCAGTAATTCGATGGGGGCCAACGTCCTGACTTTC; clone_size: -; cdr3_length: 14; d_call: -; j_call: TRBJ2-6; v_call: TRBV12-3/TRBV12-4
cdr3_aa: CSAYRGRIGELFF; cdr3_nt: TGCAGTGCGTACAGGGGGCGCATCGGGGAGCTGTTTTTT; clone_size: -; cdr3_length: 13; d_call: TRBD1; j_call: TRBJ2-2; v_call: TRBV20-1
cdr3_aa: CASSPGQDTEAFF; cdr3_nt: TGCGCCAGCAGCCCCGGACAGGACACTGAAGCTTTCTTT; clone_size: medium-sized; cdr3_length: 13; d_call: TRBD1; j_call: TRBJ1-1; v_call: TRBV5-1
cdr3_aa: CATSIRLAASTDTQYF; cdr3_nt: TGTGCCACCAGCATACGACTAGCGGCAAGCACAGATACGCAGTATTTT; clone_size: -; cdr3_length: 16; d_call: TRBD2; j_call: TRBJ2-3; v_call: TRBV15
cdr3_aa: CASSPGLDTQYF; cdr3_nt: TGTGCCAGCAGCCCGGGACTAGATACGCAGTATTTT; clone_size: -; cdr3_length: 12; d_call: -; j_call: TRBJ2-3; v_call: TRBV11-2
cdr3_aa: CSARDRQTGENSGYTF; cdr3_nt: TGCAGTGCTAGAGACCGTCAAACAGGGGAGAATTCAGGCTACACCTTC; clone_size: -; cdr3_length: 16; d_call: TRBD1; j_call: TRBJ1-2; v_call: TRBV20-1
cdr3_aa: CSARLLRTKAFF; cdr3_nt: TGCAGTGCTAGATTATTGCGGACTAAAGCTTTCTTT; clone_size: once; cdr3_length: 12; d_call: -; j_call: TRBJ1-1; v_call: TRBV20-1
cdr3_aa: CASSSPGRLEQYF; cdr3_nt: TGTGCCAGCAGTTCCCCGGGACGTCTCGAGCAGTACTTC; clone_size: -; cdr3_length: 13; d_call: -; j_call: TRBJ2-7; v_call: TRBV12-3/TRBV12-4
cdr3_aa: CSALTGGNQPQHF; cdr3_nt: TGCAGCGCCCTGACAGGGGGCAATCAGCCCCAGCATTTT; clone_size: -; cdr3_length: 13; d_call: TRBD1; j_call: TRBJ1-5; v_call: TRBV29-1
cdr3_aa: CASSQDRLKYTQYF; cdr3_nt: TGTGCCAGCAGCCAGGATAGACTTAAATATACGCAGTATTTT; clone_size: -; cdr3_length: 14; d_call: -; j_call: TRBJ2-3; v_call: TRBV3-1
cdr3_aa: CASSFGQGGEQPQHF; cdr3_nt: TGTGCCAGCAGCTTTGGACAGGGAGGCGAGCAGCCCCAGCATTTT; clone_size: -; cdr3_length: 15; d_call: TRBD1; j_call: TRBJ1-5; v_call: TRBV7-2
cdr3_aa: CASSVLSGTLGGETQYF; cdr3_nt: TGTGCCAGCAGCGTATTGAGCGGGACCTTGGGAGGGGAGACCCAGTACTTC; clone_size: -; cdr3_length: 17; d_call: TRBD2; j_call: TRBJ2-5; v_call: TRBV9
cdr3_aa: CASGEEGSNQPQHF; cdr3_nt: TGTGCCAGCGGCGAGGAGGGCAGCAATCAGCCCCAGCATTTT; clone_size: -; cdr3_length: 14; d_call: -; j_call: TRBJ1-5; v_call: TRBV2
cdr3_aa: CASSPGTVNTEAFF; cdr3_nt: TGTGCCAGCAGTCCCGGGACAGTGAACACTGAAGCTTTCTTT; clone_size: -; cdr3_length: 14; d_call: TRBD1; j_call: TRBJ1-1; v_call: TRBV6-5
cdr3_aa: CASTGDQETQYF; cdr3_nt: TGCGCCAGCACCGGGGATCAAGAGACCCAGTACTTC; clone_size: -; cdr3_length: 12; d_call: -; j_call: TRBJ2-5; v_call: TRBV5-1
cdr3_aa: CSARVRGRMSNQPQHF; cdr3_nt: TGCAGTGCTAGGGTAAGGGGGCGCATGAGCAATCAGCCCCAGCATTTT; clone_size: few; cdr3_length: 16; d_call: TRBD1; j_call: TRBJ1-5; v_call: TRBV20-1
cdr3_aa: CASSSLAVSYEQYF; cdr3_nt: TGTGCCAGCAGTTCCTTAGCGGTATCCTACGAGCAGTACTTC; clone_size: -; cdr3_length: 14; d_call: -; j_call: TRBJ2-7; v_call: TRBV6-2/TRBV6-3
cdr3_aa: CAIRTAEGGELFF; cdr3_nt: TGTGCCATCAGGACGGCGGAGGGCGGGGAGCTGTTTTTT; clone_size: medium-sized; cdr3_length: 13; d_call: -; j_call: TRBJ2-2; v_call: TRBV7-7
cdr3_aa: CASSTALYQPQHF; cdr3_nt: TGTGCTAGCAGTACGGCGCTTTATCAGCCCCAGCATTTT; clone_size: -; cdr3_length: 13; d_call: -; j_call: TRBJ1-5; v_call: TRBV7-7
cdr3_aa: CASSQNSNQPQHF; cdr3_nt: TGTGCCAGCAGCCAAAATAGCAATCAGCCCCAGCATTTT; clone_size: -; cdr3_length: 13; d_call: -; j_call: TRBJ1-5; v_call: TRBV11-1
cdr3_aa: CASSANLGGASSGANVLTF; cdr3_nt: TGTGCCAGCAGTGCTAATCTAGGCGGGGCCAGCTCTGGGGCCAACGTCCTGACTTTC; clone_size: -; cdr3_length: 19; d_call: -; j_call: TRBJ2-6; v_call: TRBV12-3/TRBV12-4
cdr3_aa: CASSLAGQGSDTQYF; cdr3_nt: TGTGCCAGCAGTTTAGCGGGACAGGGTTCAGATACGCAGTATTTT; clone_size: -; cdr3_length: 15; d_call: TRBD1; j_call: TRBJ2-3; v_call: TRBV12-3/TRBV12-4
cdr3_aa: CASSLGVSLMEPQHF; cdr3_nt: TGTGCCAGCAGCTTAGGTGTCAGTTTGATGGAGCCCCAGCATTTT; clone_size: -; cdr3_length: 15; d_call: -; j_call: TRBJ1-5; v_call: TRBV7-2
cdr3_aa: CASSLGGWGAGEQFF; cdr3_nt: TGCGCCAGCAGCTTGGGGGGATGGGGGGCCGGTGAGCAGTTCTTC; clone_size: few; cdr3_length: 15; d_call: -; j_call: TRBJ2-1; v_call: TRBV5-1
cdr3_aa: CASSDGSRGLNF; cdr3_nt: TGTGCCAGCAGTGACGGGAGCAGGGGGCTTAACTTT; clone_size: few; cdr3_length: 12; d_call: TRBD1; j_call: TRBJ1-1; v_call: TRBV6-1
cdr3_aa: CASSFAGLVNTGELFF; cdr3_nt: TGTGCCAGCAGCTTTGCGGGGCTCGTGAACACCGGGGAGCTGTTTTTT; clone_size: -; cdr3_length: 16; d_call: -; j_call: TRBJ2-2; v_call: TRBV7-2
cdr3_aa: CASSFDRAADTQYF; cdr3_nt: TGTGCCAGCAGCTTTGACCGGGCGGCAGATACGCAGTATTTT; clone_size: once; cdr3_length: 14; d_call: -; j_call: TRBJ2-3; v_call: TRBV7-2